The entry below gives a single TCR beta chain sequence along with its context. Both 60 Vbeta primers and 13 Jbeta primers went into the PCR. Method: immunoSEQ multiplex PCR; TCRdb's copy keeps in-frame clones and lacks some. The sample includes approximately 90,000 clones, under 85% seen only once; the top ten take roughly 2%. V was cut by 2 bases and J by 10 bases, with 12 bases left in between. The germline gives CDR1 GTSNPN, CDR2 SVGIG (reference sequence). The CDR3 consists of 12 residues. The sample originates from a study of cytomegalovirus exposure and HLA in healthy donors. The source is a boy aged 5-17 years in good health and CMV-seronegative. The chain carries TRBV30 and TRBJ2-1; no clear D. Source material: PBMCs. CDR3 DNA sequence: TGTGCCTGGAGTTGGGCCTCCGGAGAGCAGTTCTTC. It translates to CAWSWASGEQFF.